One sample yielded the 30 T cell receptor beta chains listed below, sequenced in a study of shared clonotypes between healthy human individuals. Sequencing was performed with immunoSEQ multiplex PCR; in TCRdb, only in-frame clones are kept and a portion is missing. Of some 2 million clones listed, about 95% were seen once; the top ten hold about 1.1%. Naive-designated CD8 cells lacked CD45RO, were positively enriched for CCR7, and omitted terminally differentiated effector memory CD45RA+ cells. Material: naive CD8+ T cells sorted from blood. The receptors come from a man aged 18 to 35 in good health.

V usage is TRBV7-9 and J usage is TRBJ2-1; 9 bases are a match to TRBD1. V shed 1 base and J 5 bases; nucleotides not matched to a gene: 6. The CDR3 runs to 16 residues. Per the germline V gene, CDR1 is SEHNR and CDR2 is FQNEAQ (reference sequence). The CDR3 region has the DNA TGTGCCAGCAGCTTAGGAAGGGACAGGGTAAACAATGAGCAGTTCTTC. The encoded protein is CASSLGRDRVNNEQFF.

V and J are TRBV10-2 and TRBJ1-4; D call uncertain. Germline loops: CDR1 WSHSY, CDR2 SAAADI. V lost 7 bases and J lost 5, with 8 bases in between. The length of the CDR3 is 12 residues. CDR3 region: CASNTGNEKLFF. DNA of the CDR3: TGCGCCAGCAACACGGGGAATGAAAAACTGTTTTTT.

This clone was observed a single time. This chain joins TRBV4-3 and TRBJ2-7; maybe TRBD1 (6 bases). The CDR3 length is 15 residues. The germline CDR1 and CDR2 sequences are LGHNA and YSLEER. Trimming stripped 4 bases from V and 0 bases from J, with 13 bases between. CDR3 DNA: TGCGCCAGCAGCCCCACGGCGGACAGCTCCTACGAGCAGTACTTC. Translated, it gives CASSPTADSSYEQYF.

This clone was detected once. The rearrangement uses TRBV7-2 and TRBJ2-3; TRBD1 is a possible D gene (5 bases). Trimming left V 2 bases short and J 4 bases short, with 10 bases between. CDR1 and CDR2 (germline): SGHTA, FQGNSA. CDR3 length equals 14 residues. The CDR3 DNA sequence: TGTGCCAGCAGCTTACAGGGCAATGCAGATACGCAGTATTTT. Translated: CASSLQGNADTQYF.

This chain uses TRBV4-2 with TRBJ2-7; possibly TRBD1 for D (6 bases). This CDR3 has 14 amino acids. CDR1 is LGHNA, CDR2 YNFKEQ, per germline. The V end was cut by 3 bases, the J end by 3 bases, with 12 bases between. Written as DNA, the CDR3 is TGTGCCAGCAGCCATACAGGGCAAAACTACGAGCAGTACTTC. Amino acid sequence: CASSHTGQNYEQYF.

The gene calls are TRBV21-1 and TRBJ1-1. TRBV21-1 is annotated as a pseudogene. This CDR3 has 15 residues. Written as DNA, the CDR3 is TGTGCCAGCAGCGACGCCGGGACGGTAAACACTGAAGCTTTCTTT. Translation: CASSDAGTVNTEAFF.

The J gene is TRBJ2-2, the V gene TRBV11-2, with 10 bases that match TRBD1. V shed 4 bases and J 5 bases; nucleotides not matched to a gene: 4. This CDR3 comprises 15 residues. Germline CDR1 reads SGHAT; CDR2 reads FQNNGV. The CDR3 reads CASSSGQGETGELFF. The CDR3 nucleotides read TGTGCCAGCAGCTCAGGACAGGGGGAAACCGGGGAGCTGTTTTTT.

The genes are TRBV19 and TRBJ2-7, with D possibly being TRBD1 (6 bases). The CDR3 loop spans 15 amino acids. With 5 bases removed from V and 0 bases from J, the gap between germline ends came to 14 bases. The germline CDR1 and CDR2 sequences are LNHDA and SQIVND (reference sequence). This CDR3 is CASSSTLQGSYEQYF. The CDR3 coding sequence is TGTGCCAGTAGTTCGACCCTACAGGGCTCCTACGAGCAGTACTTC.

Worth noting for this clone: Other DNA sequences from this sample encode an identical CDR3 as well. The V call is TRBV9, the J call TRBJ2-5; no clear D. Germline values: CDR1 SGDLS, CDR2 YYNGEE. The CDR3 sequence is 14 residues long. V was shortened by 0 bases and J by 2 bases, with 8 bases between the two germline ends. CDR3 residues: CASSVESSQETQYF. The CDR3 nucleotides read TGTGCCAGCAGCGTAGAGTCAAGTCAAGAGACCCAGTACTTC.

This clone was seen a handful of times. The rearrangement links TRBV6-1 to TRBJ1-5, with D possibly matching TRBD1 (6 bases). The CDR3 runs 15 residues. From germline, CDR1 is MNHNS and CDR2 SASEGT. Between the trimmed V and J ends, which lost 3 bases and 5 bases, there was a span of 14 bases. The CDR3, as DNA: TGTGCCAGCAGTGAGTTGGACAGCGTAGATCAGCCCCAGCATTTT. Translated, it gives CASSELDSVDQPQHF.

The rearrangement uses TRBV7-9 and TRBJ2-1, with TRBD2 as a possible D gene (7 bases). Trimming shortened V by 1 base and J by 5 bases, and 12 bases separated the two germline ends. The germline V gene has CDR1 SEHNR and CDR2 FQNEAQ (reference sequence). This CDR3 is 15 amino acids long. The CDR3 is CASSLVLGGDNEQFF. DNA of the CDR3: TGTGCCAGCAGCTTAGTTTTAGGGGGGGACAATGAGCAGTTCTTC. The full variable domain, its missing parts supplied by reference TRBV7-9 and TRBJ2-1, is DTGVSQNPRHKITKRGQNVTFRCDPISEHNRLYWYRQTLGQGPEFLTYFQNEAQLEKSRLLSDRFSAERPKGSFSTLEIQRTEQGDSAMYLCASSLVLGGDNEQFFGPGTRLTVL.

The chain is built from TRBV5-1 and TRBJ2-5; 12 nucleotides match TRBD1. Germline CDR1 SGHRS, CDR2 YFSETQ. The ends lost 0 bases at V and 5 bases at J; junction bases unmatched: 8. The CDR3 extends over 17 amino acids. The CDR3 DNA reads TGCGCCAGCAGCTTGGGCCCTCCGGGACAGGGGGCTGAGACCCAGTACTTC. It yields the protein CASSLGPPGQGAETQYF.

V usage is TRBV4-3 and J usage is TRBJ2-2; no firm D call. Germline CDR1 LGHNA, CDR2 YSLEER. The germline V and J ends were trimmed by 1 base and 5 bases, with 8 bases remaining between them. This CDR3 has 14 residues. For the CDR3, the DNA is TGCGCCAGCAGCCAAGGGCTAAGGACCGGGGAGCTGTTTTTT. Translating gives CASSQGLRTGELFF.

The genes are TRBV6-6 and TRBJ1-6; the match to TRBD1 covers 8 bases. V was pared by 5 bases and J by 10 bases, with 7 bases of the junction left unmatched. CDR3 length equals 14 residues. The germline V gene has CDR1 MNHNY and CDR2 SVGAGI (reference sequence). This CDR3 is CASSDTGGGSPLHF. In DNA form, the CDR3 reads TGTGCCAGCAGTGATACAGGGGGGGGATCACCCCTCCACTTT.

J is TRBJ2-3 and V is TRBV7-2, with a possible D match to TRBD2 (6 bases). The germline V gene has CDR1 SGHTA and CDR2 FQGNSA. The CDR3 totals 18 residues. The germline V and J ends were trimmed by 1 base and 0 bases, with 17 bases remaining between them. The DNA of the CDR3 is TGTGCCAGCAGCTTAGGGGGATCCTTAGCGGTGAGCACAGATACGCAGTATTTT. Translating it yields CASSLGGSLAVSTDTQYF.

V is TRBV15 and J is TRBJ2-5; 8 positions agree with TRBD1. J gave up 5 bases and V 4 bases, and 9 bases lay outside the gene matches. This CDR3 region has 15 residues. The germline gives CDR1 LNHNV, CDR2 YYDKDF (reference sequence). The CDR3: CATSIQTGVGETQYF. The CDR3 bases are TGTGCCACCAGCATCCAGACAGGGGTGGGGGAGACCCAGTACTTC.

This chain joins TRBV19 and TRBJ1-2; no definite D call. Trimming left V 0 bases short and J 1 base short, with 6 bases between. The CDR3 is made up of 14 amino acids. The germline V gene encodes CDR1 LNHDA and CDR2 SQIVND (reference sequence). The CDR3 loop reads CASSIEPSNYGYTF. Written as DNA, the CDR3 is TGTGCCAGTAGTATAGAGCCAAGTAACTATGGCTACACCTTC.

The chain carries TRBV19 and TRBJ2-6; D might be TRBD2 (6 bases). V lost 5 bases to trimming and J lost 0 bases, with 8 bases between them. Germline CDR1 LNHDA, CDR2 SQIVND (reference sequence). CDR3 length: 15 amino acids. The chain's CDR3 is CASSPGGSGANVLTF. The CDR3, as DNA: TGTGCCAGTAGTCCCGGGGGCTCTGGGGCCAACGTCCTGACTTTC.

The chain joins TRBV2 to TRBJ2-7, with D tentatively TRBD1 (5 bases). V lost 7 bases and J lost 3, with 13 bases in between. This CDR3 region has 13 residues. Germline V gives CDR1 SNHLY, CDR2 FYNNEI. CDR3 DNA: TGTGCCAGCAACCCCGACGGACACTACGAGCAGTACTTC. Translation: CASNPDGHYEQYF. Drawing the rest from reference TRBV2 and TRBJ2-7, the complete variable domain is EPEVTQTPSHQVTQMGQEVILRCVPISNHLYFYWYRQILGQKVEFLVSFYNNEISEKSEIFDDQFSVERPDGSNFTLKIRSTKLEDSAMYFCASNPDGHYEQYFGPGTRLTVT.

The chain has TRBV30 and TRBJ2-3; D uncertain. Germline CDR1 reads GTSNPN; CDR2 reads SVGIG (reference sequence). CDR3 length equals 12 residues. Between the trimmed V and J ends, which lost 3 bases and 7 bases, there was a span of 11 bases. The CDR3 here is CAWSDNSYTQYF. The CDR3, as DNA: TGTGCCTGGAGCGACAACTCCTATACGCAGTATTTT.

V is TRBV19 and J is TRBJ1-2, with D possibly being TRBD1 (5 bases). CDR3 length: 13 residues. V lost 5 bases, J lost 5 bases, and 12 bases lay in between. Germline CDR1 and CDR2: LNHDA and SQIVND (reference sequence). This CDR3 reads CASSPGGAYGYTF. The CDR3 DNA follows: TGTGCCAGTAGTCCAGGCGGGGCTTATGGCTACACCTTC.

A remark on this clone: Other nucleotide sequences from this sample produce the same CDR3. The chain recombines TRBV6-5 with TRBJ1-1, with D perhaps TRBD1 (6 bases). Germline V gene lookup returns CDR1 MNHEY and CDR2 SVGAGI. The CDR3 is 14 amino acids. Trimming shortened V by 0 bases and J by 4 bases, and 9 bases separated the two germline ends. The CDR3 nucleotides are TGTGCCAGCAGTTACTCTGAGGGGGGCACTGAAGCTTTCTTT. Encoded protein: CASSYSEGGTEAFF.

The CDR3 sequence: CASSNGGLRYEQYF. The CDR3 coding sequence is TGTGCCAGCAGCAACGGGGGATTACGCTACGAGCAGTACTTC. This chain uses TRBV9 with TRBJ2-7, with a weak D call TRBD2 (6 bases). Germline CDR1 is SGDLS and CDR2 is YYNGEE. The V and J ends lost 4 bases and 3 bases respectively, with 14 bases between them. The CDR3 has 14 residues.

The rearrangement joins TRBV7-2 to TRBJ2-7; D may match TRBD1 or TRBD2 (5 bases each). Germline values: CDR1 SGHTA, CDR2 FQGNSA. V was clipped by 5 bases and J by 3 bases, with 11 bases between them. This CDR3 has 13 residues. CDR3 residues: CASSHGGGYEQYF. DNA for the CDR3: TGTGCCAGCAGCCACGGTGGGGGCTACGAGCAGTACTTC.

This clone turned up a few times. The gene calls are TRBV9 and TRBJ1-1; the D is unclear. The CDR3 consists of 15 residues. Germline CDR1 SGDLS, CDR2 YYNGEE. The V end was cut by 0 bases, the J end by 0 bases, with 9 bases between. The CDR3 DNA sequence: TGTGCCAGCAGCGTAGGTTCACACATGAACACTGAAGCTTTCTTT. It translates to CASSVGSHMNTEAFF.

The J gene is TRBJ2-1, the V gene TRBV27; no definite D call. CDR3 size: 17 residues. The ends were cut back, 3 bases at V and 2 bases at J, with 17 bases in the middle. Germline V CDR1 and CDR2: MNHEY, SMNVEV (reference sequence). The CDR3 reads CASSFLRLLGTYNEQFF. As DNA, the CDR3 is TGTGCCAGCAGTTTCCTTCGGTTGTTGGGTACCTACAATGAGCAGTTCTTC.

This clone was found once. The chain joins TRBV4-1 to TRBJ2-3; 7 bases agree with TRBD1. The CDR3 is made up of 15 amino acids. V lost 8 bases, J lost 0 bases, and 8 bases stayed unmatched. Per germline, CDR1 MGHRA and CDR2 YSYEKL. CDR3 DNA sequence: TGCGCCAGCCGCAGAGGGGGCTCTAGCACAGATACGCAGTATTTT. Translated: CASRRGGSSTDTQYF.

Note on this clone: One end of the junction fails to match germline, which may point to a read error. The chain is built from TRBV19 and TRBJ1-5; possible D gene TRBD1, 6 bases. The CDR3 consists of 15 residues. Looked up from germline, CDR1 is LNHDA and CDR2 is SQIVND (reference sequence). This chain's CDR3 is CASRIAGAGNQPQHF. CDR3 nucleotides: TGTGCCAGTAGGATAGCAGGGGCGGGCAATCAGCCCCAGCATTTT.

This sequence joins TRBV10-1 and TRBJ2-5, with D tentatively TRBD2 (5 bases). Germline-derived CDR1 and CDR2 are WNHNN and SYGVQD (reference sequence). The CDR3 runs 16 residues. The V gene lost 0 bases and the J gene lost 5 bases, with 16 bases spanning the gap. As DNA, the CDR3 is TGCGCCAGCAGTGAGTCGGAGGCAGATCCTGGGGAGACCCAGTACTTC. Protein: CASSESEADPGETQYF.

This chain links TRBV19 with TRBJ1-3; 10 nucleotides align to TRBD1. Trimming took 2 bases from V and 9 from J; bases not matched to a gene: 7. From germline, CDR1 is LNHDA and CDR2 SQIVND (reference sequence). This CDR3 spans 15 amino acids. In DNA, the CDR3 is TGTGCCAGTAGTATATGGGACAGGGGAACAAGCACCATATATTTT. This codes for CASSIWDRGTSTIYF.